A single sample is the source of the 7 T cell receptor beta chains below, sequenced in a study of cytomegalovirus exposure and HLA in healthy donors. PCR employed 60 Vbeta and 13 Jbeta primers. The data were produced by immunoSEQ multiplex PCR, yet TCRdb's version contains in-frame clones alone and is incomplete. The sample lists 200,000 to 250,000 clones; 75% to 80% were seen once. The sample was PBMCs. The receptors originated from a man between 18 and 35 years old in good health and CMV-seronegative.

This clone was seen a single time. Written as DNA, the CDR3 is TGTGCCAGCAGTGACCCCGGACTAGCGGGGGGGAAGCAGTTCTTC. Translating it yields CASSDPGLAGGKQFF. The rearrangement joins TRBV6-4 to TRBJ2-1; 15 nucleotides agree with TRBD2. V was pared by 2 bases and J by 11 bases, with 4 bases of the junction left unmatched. In germline, CDR1 is MRHNA, CDR2 SNTAGT. The CDR3 consists of 15 residues.

The chain couples TRBV6-5 to TRBJ2-1; 9 bases match TRBD1. The V gene's germline CDR1 is MNHEY and CDR2 SVGAGI. The CDR3 consists of 15 residues. V gave up 5 bases and J gave up 2 bases; unmatched junction bases: 4. CDR3 in DNA: TGTGCCAGCAGTCGGGACAGGGAAGCCTACAATGAGCAGTTCTTC. It codes for CASSRDREAYNEQFF.

The chain carries TRBV9 and TRBJ1-1; TRBD1 agrees at 7 bases. Germline loops: CDR1 SGDLS, CDR2 YYNGEE. This CDR3 region has 15 residues. With V trimmed by 0 bases and J by 2 bases, 4 bases remained unmatched. The CDR3 DNA reads as TGTGCCAGCAGCGTAGGGACAGGCCCAAACACTGAAGCTTTCTTT. Translation: CASSVGTGPNTEAFF. The full variable domain, in which reference TRBV9 and TRBJ1-1 provide the parts outside the CDR3, is DSGVTQTPKHLITATGQRVTLRCSPRSGDLSVYWYQQSLDQGLQFLIQYYNGEERAKGNILERFSAQQFPDLHSELNLSSLELGDSALYFCASSVGTGPNTEAFFGQGTRLTVV.

The chain carries TRBV6-5 and TRBJ2-1; 10 positions match TRBD2. V lost 3 bases and J lost 7; bases outside the gene matches: 3. This CDR3 contains 14 residues. Germline assignment: CDR1 MNHEY and CDR2 SVGAGI. The CDR3 bases are TGTGCCAGCAGTTATATGGGACTAGCGAATGAGCAGTTCTTC. Translation gives CASSYMGLANEQFF.

The chain joins TRBV25-1 to TRBJ1-2; tentatively, D is TRBD1 (5 bases). V lost 2 bases and J 4 bases, leaving 17 bases between the germline ends. Germline assignment: CDR1 MGHDK and CDR2 SYGVNS. CDR3 size: 16 residues. The CDR3 region is CASSELGAGRGYGYTF. As DNA, the CDR3 is TGTGCCAGCAGTGAACTTGGGGCAGGGAGGGGCTATGGCTACACCTTC.

The chain carries TRBV11-1 and TRBJ2-5; no firm D call. Between the trimmed V and J ends, which lost 2 bases and 2 bases, there was a span of 9 bases. The CDR3 extends over 14 amino acids. The V gene's germline CDR1 is SGHAT and CDR2 FQDESV (reference sequence). In DNA form, the CDR3 reads TGTGCCAGCAGCTTATTCACACCACAAGAGACCCAGTACTTC. Residues: CASSLFTPQETQYF.

The rearrangement joins TRBV14 to TRBJ1-2; D is possibly TRBD1 (5 bases). The V gene's germline CDR1 is SGHDN and CDR2 FVKESK. Trimming removed 4 bases from V and 4 bases from J, with 16 bases in between. The CDR3 runs 15 residues. The CDR3 here is CASSLKGQGGYGYTF. CDR3 bases: TGTGCCAGCAGCCTCAAGGGGCAGGGAGGCTATGGCTACACCTTC.